This is a list of T cell receptor beta chains from one sample in a study of T cell changes during pregnancy in multiple sclerosis. Measured with immunoSEQ multiplex PCR; TCRdb has only the in-frame clones, and not every one. The profile shows around 63,000 clones, around 92% of them singletons. The source was CD8+ T cells from peripheral blood mononuclear cells, collected in the third trimester of pregnancy. Source of these receptors: a female donor in good health, enrolled as a control in a pregnancy study. Both conserved end residues are part of each CDR3. Each record gives: CDR3 DNA, CDR3 protein, D gene, clone size, J gene, V gene. A D gene is named only where the DNA matches it firmly. Clone size, where shown, is once, few, many, or a class for clones that have expanded.

CDR3 DNA: TGTGCCTCGAGCCCCCAGGAGGAGGATACGCAGTATTTT; CDR3 protein: CASSPQEEDTQYF; D gene: .; clone size: .; J gene: TRBJ2-3; V gene: TRBV30
CDR3 DNA: TGTGCCAGCAGCCCGGACAGGGAGGAGACCCAGTACTTC; CDR3 protein: CASSPDREETQYF; D gene: TRBD1; clone size: .; J gene: TRBJ2-5; V gene: TRBV6-5
CDR3 DNA: TGTGCCAGCAGCCAAGACCCCAGCGGGAGCACTGAAGCTTTCTTT; CDR3 protein: CASSQDPSGSTEAFF; D gene: .; clone size: once; J gene: TRBJ1-1; V gene: TRBV14
CDR3 DNA: TGTGCCAGCACTAGCGGGGCCAACAATGAGCAGTTCTTC; CDR3 protein: CASTSGANNEQFF; D gene: TRBD2; clone size: once; J gene: TRBJ2-1; V gene: TRBV6-6
CDR3 DNA: TGTGCCAGCAGCGTTGGACAGGGGACCGGGGAGCTGTTTTTT; CDR3 protein: CASSVGQGTGELFF; D gene: TRBD1; clone size: .; J gene: TRBJ2-2; V gene: TRBV9
CDR3 DNA: TGCGCCAGCAGCCAAGATGCAGAAACAATAGAGACCCAGTACTTC; CDR3 protein: CASSQDAETIETQYF; D gene: .; clone size: .; J gene: TRBJ2-5; V gene: TRBV4-3
CDR3 DNA: TGTGCCAGCAGCCAAGGGCCCCGGGACAGGGGCGAGCAGTACTTC; CDR3 protein: CASSQGPRDRGEQYF; D gene: TRBD1; clone size: .; J gene: TRBJ2-7; V gene: TRBV14
CDR3 DNA: TGTGCCAGTCGCGTCTTTTCGACAGGGGTCGATGAGCAGTTCTTC; CDR3 protein: CASRVFSTGVDEQFF; D gene: TRBD1; clone size: .; J gene: TRBJ2-1; V gene: TRBV19
CDR3 DNA: TGCGCCAGCAGCCCGGACAGGGGAGGAGAGACCCAGTACTTC; CDR3 protein: CASSPDRGGETQYF; D gene: TRBD1; clone size: .; J gene: TRBJ2-5; V gene: TRBV4-1
CDR3 DNA: TGCGCCAGCAGCTTATTCACAGGAAGCGAGAACACTGAAGCTTTCTTT; CDR3 protein: CASSLFTGSENTEAFF; D gene: .; clone size: .; J gene: TRBJ1-1; V gene: TRBV5-1
CDR3 DNA: TGTGCCAGTGGAGTGAACACTGAAGCTTTCTTT; CDR3 protein: CASGVNTEAFF; D gene: .; clone size: .; J gene: TRBJ1-1; V gene: TRBV6-6
CDR3 DNA: TGTGCCACCAGCAGTAAAGGGGGCGCCGGGGGTAGGCACAATGAGCAGTTCTTC; CDR3 protein: CATSSKGGAGGRHNEQFF; D gene: .; clone size: .; J gene: TRBJ2-1; V gene: TRBV15
CDR3 DNA: TGTGCCAGCAGCTTGGAGGGGGCGTACGAGCAGTACTTC; CDR3 protein: CASSLEGAYEQYF; D gene: TRBD1; clone size: .; J gene: TRBJ2-7; V gene: TRBV5-6
CDR3 DNA: TGTGCCATCAGTGCAGACACTGAAGCTTTCTTT; CDR3 protein: CAISADTEAFF; D gene: .; clone size: .; J gene: TRBJ1-1; V gene: TRBV10-3
CDR3 DNA: TGTGCCAGCAGCGTAGGAGACAGAGAGCCGCCAGATACGCAGTATTTT; CDR3 protein: CASSVGDREPPDTQYF; D gene: .; clone size: .; J gene: TRBJ2-3; V gene: TRBV9
CDR3 DNA: TGTGCCAGTAGTACGAGTCAGGGGCCGAGAGTCTATGGCTACACCTTC; CDR3 protein: CASSTSQGPRVYGYTF; D gene: .; clone size: .; J gene: TRBJ1-2; V gene: TRBV19
CDR3 DNA: TGTGCCAGCAGTATGGGACAGGGGGCTAATGAAAAACTGTTTTTT; CDR3 protein: CASSMGQGANEKLFF; D gene: TRBD1; clone size: .; J gene: TRBJ1-4; V gene: TRBV5-8
CDR3 DNA: TGTGCCAGCAGCAAACCGGTAGAATTTGCGCACCACAGGGGAGGTTCCAATCAGCCCCAGCATTTT; CDR3 protein: CASSKPVEFAHHRGGSNQPQHF; D gene: .; clone size: .; J gene: TRBJ1-5; V gene: TRBV21-1
CDR3 DNA: TGTGCCAGCAGCTTGCCAGGGTTGGGCGAGCAGTACTTC; CDR3 protein: CASSLPGLGEQYF; D gene: .; clone size: .; J gene: TRBJ2-7; V gene: TRBV7-9
CDR3 DNA: TGTGCCAGCAGCGCGTCAACAGGGGTGGCTTTCTTT; CDR3 protein: CASSASTGVAFF; D gene: TRBD1; clone size: few; J gene: TRBJ1-1; V gene: TRBV9
CDR3 DNA: TGTGCCTGGAGTGTAGACGACAGCTCCTACGAGCAGTACTTC; CDR3 protein: CAWSVDDSSYEQYF; D gene: .; clone size: .; J gene: TRBJ2-7; V gene: TRBV30
CDR3 DNA: TGTGCCAGCAGCTACAGTGCCCGAAGCTATGGCTACACCTTC; CDR3 protein: CASSYSARSYGYTF; D gene: .; clone size: .; J gene: TRBJ1-2; V gene: TRBV7-2
CDR3 DNA: TGTGCCAGCAGAACTAGCGGGGGAGGTTCAGATACGCAGTATTTT; CDR3 protein: CASRTSGGGSDTQYF; D gene: TRBD2; clone size: .; J gene: TRBJ2-3; V gene: TRBV7-9
CDR3 DNA: TGTGCCAGCAGCTTAGGACAAAATCAGCCCCAGCATTTT; CDR3 protein: CASSLGQNQPQHF; D gene: .; clone size: .; J gene: TRBJ1-5; V gene: TRBV11-2
CDR3 DNA: TGTGCCAGCAGGTGGAACACAGGGGGAGACTATGGCTACACCTTC; CDR3 protein: CASRWNTGGDYGYTF; D gene: TRBD1; clone size: .; J gene: TRBJ1-2; V gene: TRBV5-6
CDR3 DNA: TGTGCCAGCAGCTTGACTAGCGGAAGCTCCTACGAGCAGTACTTC; CDR3 protein: CASSLTSGSSYEQYF; D gene: TRBD2; clone size: .; J gene: TRBJ2-7; V gene: TRBV7-9
CDR3 DNA: TGTGCCAGCAGTCAGCATAGCGGGTTCTACACAGATACGCAGTATTTT; CDR3 protein: CASSQHSGFYTDTQYF; D gene: TRBD2; clone size: .; J gene: TRBJ2-3; V gene: TRBV27
CDR3 DNA: TGTGCCAGTAGTATTTTAAGGGGCTCTGAAGCTTTCTTT; CDR3 protein: CASSILRGSEAFF; D gene: .; clone size: .; J gene: TRBJ1-1; V gene: TRBV19
CDR3 DNA: TGTGCCAGCTCACCCGGACAGGGAAACAATCAGCCCCAGCATTTT; CDR3 protein: CASSPGQGNNQPQHF; D gene: TRBD1; clone size: .; J gene: TRBJ1-5; V gene: TRBV18
CDR3 DNA: TGTGCCAGCACGTGGACAGATAACACTGAAGCTTTCTTT; CDR3 protein: CASTWTDNTEAFF; D gene: .; clone size: .; J gene: TRBJ1-1; V gene: TRBV5-6
CDR3 DNA: TGCAGCGTTGAAGATCAGCGGGGGGCTAGCACAGATACGCAGTATTTT; CDR3 protein: CSVEDQRGASTDTQYF; D gene: TRBD2; clone size: .; J gene: TRBJ2-3; V gene: TRBV29-1